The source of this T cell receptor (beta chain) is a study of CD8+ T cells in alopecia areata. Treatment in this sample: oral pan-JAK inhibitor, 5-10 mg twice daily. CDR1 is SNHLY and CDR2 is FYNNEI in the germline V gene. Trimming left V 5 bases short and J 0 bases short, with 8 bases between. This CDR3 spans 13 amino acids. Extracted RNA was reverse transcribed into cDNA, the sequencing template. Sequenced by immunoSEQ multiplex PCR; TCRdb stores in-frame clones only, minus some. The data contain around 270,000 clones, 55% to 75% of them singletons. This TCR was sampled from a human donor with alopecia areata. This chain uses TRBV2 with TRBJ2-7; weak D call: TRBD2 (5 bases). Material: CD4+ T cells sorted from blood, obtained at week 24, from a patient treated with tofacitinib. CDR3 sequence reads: CASSWEHSYEQYF. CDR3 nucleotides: TGTGCCAGCAGTTGGGAGCACTCCTACGAGCAGTACTTC.